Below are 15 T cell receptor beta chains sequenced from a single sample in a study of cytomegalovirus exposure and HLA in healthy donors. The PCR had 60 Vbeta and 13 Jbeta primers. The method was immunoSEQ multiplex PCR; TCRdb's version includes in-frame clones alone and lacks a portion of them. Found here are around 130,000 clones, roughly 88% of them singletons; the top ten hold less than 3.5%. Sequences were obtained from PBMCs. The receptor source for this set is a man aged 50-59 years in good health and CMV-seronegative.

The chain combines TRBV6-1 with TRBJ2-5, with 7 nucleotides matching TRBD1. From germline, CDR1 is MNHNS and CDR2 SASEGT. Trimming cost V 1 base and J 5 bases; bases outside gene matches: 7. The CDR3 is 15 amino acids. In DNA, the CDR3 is TGTGCCAGCAGTGAAGGTGCAGGGGGTTGGGAGACCCAGTACTTC. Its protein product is CASSEGAGGWETQYF.

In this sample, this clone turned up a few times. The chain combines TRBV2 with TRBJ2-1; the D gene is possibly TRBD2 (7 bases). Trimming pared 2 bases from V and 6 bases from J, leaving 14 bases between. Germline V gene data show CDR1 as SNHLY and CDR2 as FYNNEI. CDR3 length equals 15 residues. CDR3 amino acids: CASSESRGGPNEQFF. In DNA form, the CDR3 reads TGTGCCAGCAGTGAATCTAGGGGGGGACCCAATGAGCAGTTCTTC.

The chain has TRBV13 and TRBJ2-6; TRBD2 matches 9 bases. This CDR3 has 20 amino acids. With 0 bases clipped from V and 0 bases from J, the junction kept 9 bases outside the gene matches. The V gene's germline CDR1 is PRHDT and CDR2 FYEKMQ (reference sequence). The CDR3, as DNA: TGTGCCAGCAGCTTAGGAGCCAGCGGGGGGCCTCTCTCTGGGGCCAACGTCCTGACTTTC. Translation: CASSLGASGGPLSGANVLTF.

As DNA, the CDR3 is TGTGCCAGCAGTTTGTTGAGTGGGGCCAACGTCCTGACTTTC. Protein sequence: CASSLLSGANVLTF. The chain recombines TRBV27 with TRBJ2-6; no reliable D call. The CDR3 is 14 residues long. Germline loops: CDR1 MNHEY, CDR2 SMNVEV (reference sequence). The germline V and J ends were trimmed by 3 bases and 3 bases, with 6 bases remaining between them.

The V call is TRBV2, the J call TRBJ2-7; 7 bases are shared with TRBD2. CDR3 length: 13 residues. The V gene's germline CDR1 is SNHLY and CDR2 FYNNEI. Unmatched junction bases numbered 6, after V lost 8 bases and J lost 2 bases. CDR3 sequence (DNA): TGTGCCAGCGTGGGGGGGGGACCCTACGAGCAGTACTTC. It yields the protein CASVGGGPYEQYF.

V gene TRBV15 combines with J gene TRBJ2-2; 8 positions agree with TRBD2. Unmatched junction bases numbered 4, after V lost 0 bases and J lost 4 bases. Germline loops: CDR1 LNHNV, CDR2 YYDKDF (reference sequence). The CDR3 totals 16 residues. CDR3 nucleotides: TGTGCCACCAGCAGAGATCTCGGGGGGGGCACCGGGGAGCTGTTTTTT. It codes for CATSRDLGGGTGELFF.

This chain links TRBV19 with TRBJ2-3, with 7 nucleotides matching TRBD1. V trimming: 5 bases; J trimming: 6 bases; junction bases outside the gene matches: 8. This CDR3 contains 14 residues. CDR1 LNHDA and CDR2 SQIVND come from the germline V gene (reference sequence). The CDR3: CASSPTGAGDTQYF. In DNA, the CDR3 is TGTGCCAGTAGTCCTACAGGGGCAGGGGATACGCAGTATTTT. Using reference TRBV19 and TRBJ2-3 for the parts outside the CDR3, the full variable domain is DGGITQSPKYLFRKEGQNVTLSCEQNLNHDAMYWYRQDPGQGLRLIYYSQIVNDFQKGDIAEGYSVSREKKESFPLTVTSAQKNPTAFYLCASSPTGAGDTQYFGPGTRLTVL.

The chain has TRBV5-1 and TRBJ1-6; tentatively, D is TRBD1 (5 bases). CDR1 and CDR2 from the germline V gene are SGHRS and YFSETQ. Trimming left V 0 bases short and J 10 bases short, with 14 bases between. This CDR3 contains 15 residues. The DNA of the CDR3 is TGCGCCAGCAGCTTGGCCTCAGGGCTGGGGTCACCCCTCCACTTT. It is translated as CASSLASGLGSPLHF.

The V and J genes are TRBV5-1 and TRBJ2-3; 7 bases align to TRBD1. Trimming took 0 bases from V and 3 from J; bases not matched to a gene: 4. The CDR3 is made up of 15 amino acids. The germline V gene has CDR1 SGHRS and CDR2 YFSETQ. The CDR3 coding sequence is TGCGCCAGCAGCTTGGGGGACAGCCCAACAGATACGCAGTATTTT. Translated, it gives CASSLGDSPTDTQYF.

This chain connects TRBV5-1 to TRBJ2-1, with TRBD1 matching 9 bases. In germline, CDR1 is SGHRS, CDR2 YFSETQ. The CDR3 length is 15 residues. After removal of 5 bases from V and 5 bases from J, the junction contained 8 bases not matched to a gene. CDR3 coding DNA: TGCGCCAGCAGATTAAGGGGACAGGGTCACAATGAGCAGTTCTTC. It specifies CASRLRGQGHNEQFF.

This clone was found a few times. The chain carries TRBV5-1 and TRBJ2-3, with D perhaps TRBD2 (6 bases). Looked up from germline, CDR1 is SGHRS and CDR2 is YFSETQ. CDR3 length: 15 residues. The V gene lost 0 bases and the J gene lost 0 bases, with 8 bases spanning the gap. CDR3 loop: CASSLGLVSTDTQYF. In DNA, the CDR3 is TGCGCCAGCAGCTTGGGACTAGTCAGCACAGATACGCAGTATTTT.

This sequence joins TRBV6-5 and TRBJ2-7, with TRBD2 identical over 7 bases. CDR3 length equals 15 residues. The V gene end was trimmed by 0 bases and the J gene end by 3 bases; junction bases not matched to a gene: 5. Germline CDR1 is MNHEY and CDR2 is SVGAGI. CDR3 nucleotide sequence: TGTGCCAGCAGTTACTCGATCGGGGGGTACTACGAGCAGTACTTC. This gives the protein CASSYSIGGYYEQYF.

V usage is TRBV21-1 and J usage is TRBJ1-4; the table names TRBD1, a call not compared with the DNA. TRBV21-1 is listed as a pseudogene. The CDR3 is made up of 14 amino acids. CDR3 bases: TGTGCCAGCGTCGGACAGGGCGGTTATGAAAAACTGTTTTTT. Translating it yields CASVGQGGYEKLFF.

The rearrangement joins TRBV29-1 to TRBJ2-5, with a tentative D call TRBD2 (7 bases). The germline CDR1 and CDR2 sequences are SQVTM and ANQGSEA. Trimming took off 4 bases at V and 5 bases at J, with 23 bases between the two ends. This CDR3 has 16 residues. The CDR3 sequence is CSVGGGGGGFLETQYF. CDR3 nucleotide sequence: TGCAGCGTTGGAGGGGGGGGCGGTGGGTTCTTGGAGACCCAGTACTTC.

CDR3 in amino acids: CASSGLAGTYEQYF. DNA for the CDR3: TGTGCCAGTAGTGGACTAGCGGGGACCTACGAGCAGTACTTC. V usage is TRBV19 and J usage is TRBJ2-7; 12 bases match TRBD2. Germline lookup yields CDR1 LNHDA and CDR2 SQIVND (reference sequence). J lost 2 bases, V lost 5 bases, and 1 base had no gene match. The CDR3 runs to 14 residues.